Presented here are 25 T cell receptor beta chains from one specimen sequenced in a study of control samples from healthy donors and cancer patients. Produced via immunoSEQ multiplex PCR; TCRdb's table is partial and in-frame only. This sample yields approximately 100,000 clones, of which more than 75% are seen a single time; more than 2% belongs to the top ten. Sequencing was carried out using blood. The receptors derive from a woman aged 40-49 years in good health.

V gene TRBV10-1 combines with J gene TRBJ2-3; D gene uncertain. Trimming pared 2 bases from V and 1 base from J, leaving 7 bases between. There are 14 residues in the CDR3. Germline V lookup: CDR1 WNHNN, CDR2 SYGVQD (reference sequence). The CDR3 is CASSERSGTDTQYF. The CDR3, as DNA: TGCGCCAGCAGTGAGAGATCGGGCACAGATACGCAGTATTTT.

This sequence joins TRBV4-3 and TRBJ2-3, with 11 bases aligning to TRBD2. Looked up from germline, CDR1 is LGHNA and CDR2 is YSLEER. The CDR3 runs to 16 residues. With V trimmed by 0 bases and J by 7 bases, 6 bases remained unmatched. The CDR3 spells CASSQELAGEVNTQYF. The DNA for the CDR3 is TGCGCCAGCAGCCAAGAACTAGCGGGGGAGGTAAATACGCAGTATTTT.

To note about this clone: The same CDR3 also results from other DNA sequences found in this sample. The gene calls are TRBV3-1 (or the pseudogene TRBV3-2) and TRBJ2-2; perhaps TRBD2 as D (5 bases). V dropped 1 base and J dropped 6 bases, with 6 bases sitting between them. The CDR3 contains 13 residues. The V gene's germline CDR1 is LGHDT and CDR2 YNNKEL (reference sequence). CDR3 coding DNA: TGTGCCAGCAGCCAAGTGAGGGCCGGGGAGCTGTTTTTT. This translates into CASSQVRAGELFF.

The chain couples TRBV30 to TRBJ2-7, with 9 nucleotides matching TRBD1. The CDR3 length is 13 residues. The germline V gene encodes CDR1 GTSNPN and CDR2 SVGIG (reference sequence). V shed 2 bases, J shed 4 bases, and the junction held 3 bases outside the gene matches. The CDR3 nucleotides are TGTGCCTGGAGTACAGGGGGCTCGTACGAGCAGTACTTC. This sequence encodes CAWSTGGSYEQYF.

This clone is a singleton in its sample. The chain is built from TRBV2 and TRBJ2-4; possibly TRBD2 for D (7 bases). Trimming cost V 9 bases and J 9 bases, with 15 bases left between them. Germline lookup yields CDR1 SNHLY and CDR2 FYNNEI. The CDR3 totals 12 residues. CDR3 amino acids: CARGLGGAIQYF. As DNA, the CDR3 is TGTGCCAGAGGCCTAGGGGGGGCCATTCAGTACTTC.

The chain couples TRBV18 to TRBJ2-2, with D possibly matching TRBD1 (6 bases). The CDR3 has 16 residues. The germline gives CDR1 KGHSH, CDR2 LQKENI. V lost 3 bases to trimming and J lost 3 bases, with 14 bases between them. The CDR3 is CASSPVWGRDTGELFF. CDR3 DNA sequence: TGTGCCAGCTCACCGGTCTGGGGGCGCGACACCGGGGAGCTGTTTTTT.

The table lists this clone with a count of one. In nucleotides, the CDR3 is TGTGCCAGTAGTCCCTTGACAGGTGCTAATGAAAAACTGTTTTTT. As protein: CASSPLTGANEKLFF. V gene TRBV19 combines with J gene TRBJ1-4; a possible D gene is TRBD1 (6 bases). V lost 5 bases and J lost 3, with 13 bases in between. Germline CDR1 and CDR2: LNHDA and SQIVND (reference sequence). This CDR3 comprises 15 residues.

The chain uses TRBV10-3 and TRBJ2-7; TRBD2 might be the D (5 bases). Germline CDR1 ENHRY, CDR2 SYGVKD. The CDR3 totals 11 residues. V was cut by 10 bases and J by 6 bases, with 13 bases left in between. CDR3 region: CATSAGVEQYF. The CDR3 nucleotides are TGTGCCACGTCTGCCGGGGTCGAGCAGTACTTC.

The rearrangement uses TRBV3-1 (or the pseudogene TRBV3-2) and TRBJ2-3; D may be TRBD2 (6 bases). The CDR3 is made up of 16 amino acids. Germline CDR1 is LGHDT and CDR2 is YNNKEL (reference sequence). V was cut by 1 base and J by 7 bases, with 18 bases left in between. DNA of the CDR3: TGTGCCAGCAGCCAAGTGGGGCTGGGGGGTATTTATACGCAGTATTTT. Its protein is CASSQVGLGGIYTQYF.

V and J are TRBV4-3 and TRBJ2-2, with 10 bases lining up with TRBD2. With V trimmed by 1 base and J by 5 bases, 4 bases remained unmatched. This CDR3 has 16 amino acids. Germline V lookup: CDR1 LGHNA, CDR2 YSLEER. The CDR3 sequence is CASSQGPSGGTGELFF. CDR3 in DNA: TGCGCCAGCAGCCAAGGTCCTAGCGGGGGTACCGGGGAGCTGTTTTTT.

CDR3 in DNA: TGCGCCAGCAGCCCGCTTCCACAGGGCGGTTCACCCCTCCACTTT. It translates to CASSPLPQGGSPLHF. This chain joins TRBV4-3 and TRBJ1-6, with D perhaps matching TRBD1 (6 bases). CDR1 LGHNA and CDR2 YSLEER come from the germline V gene. The V gene lost 4 bases and the J gene lost 9 bases, with 16 bases spanning the gap. The CDR3 sequence is 15 residues long.

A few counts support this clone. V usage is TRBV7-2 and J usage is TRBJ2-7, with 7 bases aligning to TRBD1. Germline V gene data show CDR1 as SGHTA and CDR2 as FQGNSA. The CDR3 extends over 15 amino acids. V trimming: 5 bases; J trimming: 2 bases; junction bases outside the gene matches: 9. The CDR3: CASSAQQGLAYEQYF. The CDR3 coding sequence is TGTGCCAGCAGCGCACAACAGGGGTTAGCCTACGAGCAGTACTTC.

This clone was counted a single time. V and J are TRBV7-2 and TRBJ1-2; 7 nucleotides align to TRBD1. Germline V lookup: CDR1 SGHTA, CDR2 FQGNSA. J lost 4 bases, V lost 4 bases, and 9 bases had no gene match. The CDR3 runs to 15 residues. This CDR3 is CASSSSGTDIYGYTF. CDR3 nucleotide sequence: TGTGCCAGCAGCTCTTCCGGGACAGATATCTATGGCTACACCTTC.

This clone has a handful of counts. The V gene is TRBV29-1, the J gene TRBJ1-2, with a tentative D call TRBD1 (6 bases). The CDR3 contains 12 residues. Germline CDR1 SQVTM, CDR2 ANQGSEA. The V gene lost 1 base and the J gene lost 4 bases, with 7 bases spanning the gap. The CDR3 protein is CSVEGTAYGYTF. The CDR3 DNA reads TGCAGCGTTGAAGGGACAGCCTATGGCTACACCTTC.

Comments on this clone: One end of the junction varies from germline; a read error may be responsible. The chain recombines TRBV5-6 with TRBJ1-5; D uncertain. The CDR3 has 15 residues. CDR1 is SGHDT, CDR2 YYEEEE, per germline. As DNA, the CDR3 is TGTGTCAGCAGCCGTCGGGTCTCCGGAAATCAGCCCCAGCATTTT. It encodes CVSSRRVSGNQPQHF.

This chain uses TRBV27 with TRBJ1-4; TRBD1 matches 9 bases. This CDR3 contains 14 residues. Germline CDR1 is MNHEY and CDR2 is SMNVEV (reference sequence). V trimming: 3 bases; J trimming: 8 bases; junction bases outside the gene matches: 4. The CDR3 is CASSFDRGKEKLFF. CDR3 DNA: TGTGCCAGCAGTTTTGACAGGGGGAAAGAAAAACTGTTTTTT. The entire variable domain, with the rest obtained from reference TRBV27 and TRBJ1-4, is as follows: EAQVTQNPRYLITVTGKKLTVTCSQNMNHEYMSWYRQDPGLGLRQIYYSMNVEVTDKGDVPEGYKVSRKEKRNFPLILESPSPNQTSLYFCASSFDRGKEKLFFGSGTQLSVL.

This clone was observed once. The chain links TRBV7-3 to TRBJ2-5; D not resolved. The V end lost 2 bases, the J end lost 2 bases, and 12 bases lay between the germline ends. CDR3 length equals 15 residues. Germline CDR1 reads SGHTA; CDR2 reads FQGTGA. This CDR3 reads CASSLRGSPQETQYF. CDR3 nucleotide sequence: TGTGCCAGCAGCTTACGTGGAAGCCCGCAAGAGACCCAGTACTTC.

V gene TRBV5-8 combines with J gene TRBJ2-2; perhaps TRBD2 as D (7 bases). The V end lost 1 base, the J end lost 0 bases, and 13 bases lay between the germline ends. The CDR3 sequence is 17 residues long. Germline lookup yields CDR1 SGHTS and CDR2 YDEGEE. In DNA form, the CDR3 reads TGTGCCAGCAGCTTGTCACGGGGGGCGACGAACACCGGGGAGCTGTTTTTT. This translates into CASSLSRGATNTGELFF.

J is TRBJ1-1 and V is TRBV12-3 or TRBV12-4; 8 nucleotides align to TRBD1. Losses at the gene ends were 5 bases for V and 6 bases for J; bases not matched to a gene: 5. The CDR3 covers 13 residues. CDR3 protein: CASSRTGTSEAFF. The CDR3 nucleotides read TGTGCCAGCAGTCGGACAGGGACATCTGAAGCTTTCTTT.

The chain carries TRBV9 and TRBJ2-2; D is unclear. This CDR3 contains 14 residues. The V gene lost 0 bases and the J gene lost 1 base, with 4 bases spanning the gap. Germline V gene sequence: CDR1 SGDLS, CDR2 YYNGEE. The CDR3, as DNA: TGTGCCAGCAGCGTAGGAGGGAACACCGGGGAGCTGTTTTTT. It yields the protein CASSVGGNTGELFF.

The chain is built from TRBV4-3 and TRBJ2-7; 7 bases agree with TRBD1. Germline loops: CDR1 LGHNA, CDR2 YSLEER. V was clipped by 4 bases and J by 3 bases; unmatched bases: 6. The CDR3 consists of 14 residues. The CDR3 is CASSPRQGLYEQYF. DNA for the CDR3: TGCGCCAGCAGCCCCCGACAGGGCCTCTACGAGCAGTACTTC.

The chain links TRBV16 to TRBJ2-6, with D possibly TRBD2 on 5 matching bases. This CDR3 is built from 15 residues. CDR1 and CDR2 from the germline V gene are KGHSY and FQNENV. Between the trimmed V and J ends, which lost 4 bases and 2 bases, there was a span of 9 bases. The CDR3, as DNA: TGTGCCAGCAGCCCCGGAGGTACTGGGGCCAACGTCCTGACTTTC. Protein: CASSPGGTGANVLTF.

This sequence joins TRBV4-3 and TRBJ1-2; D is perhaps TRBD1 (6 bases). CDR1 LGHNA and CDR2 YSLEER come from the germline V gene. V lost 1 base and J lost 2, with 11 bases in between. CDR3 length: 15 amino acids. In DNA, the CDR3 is TGCGCCAGCAGCCAAGTAGGGGGGAAGAACTATGGCTACACCTTC. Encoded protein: CASSQVGGKNYGYTF.

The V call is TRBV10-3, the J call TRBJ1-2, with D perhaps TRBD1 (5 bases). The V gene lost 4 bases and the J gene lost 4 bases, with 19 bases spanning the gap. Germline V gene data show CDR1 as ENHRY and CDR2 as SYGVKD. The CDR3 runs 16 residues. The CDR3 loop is CAISGGPGTVVYGYTF. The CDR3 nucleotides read TGTGCCATCAGTGGGGGTCCCGGGACGGTAGTCTATGGCTACACCTTC.

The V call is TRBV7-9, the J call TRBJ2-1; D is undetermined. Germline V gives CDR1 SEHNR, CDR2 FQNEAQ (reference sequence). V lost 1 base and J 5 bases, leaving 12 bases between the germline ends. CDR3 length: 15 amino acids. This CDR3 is CASSLGLRDDNEQFF. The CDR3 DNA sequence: TGTGCCAGCAGCTTAGGTTTGCGTGACGACAATGAGCAGTTCTTC.